The 20 T cell receptor beta chains presented below share a single source sample, sequenced in a study of shared clonotypes between healthy human individuals. The table came from immunoSEQ multiplex PCR; TCRdb's copy has only in-frame clones and leaves some out. This table holds 2 million to 2.5 million clones, about 92% found once. The material sequenced was naive CD4+ T cells from PBMCs. Stated subset: CD45RA+ positively selected. Every receptor here comes from a young man in good health. Some clones in this sample may be carry-over from other donors' samples.

The V and J genes are TRBV7-3 and TRBJ1-1; D is unclear. CDR1 and CDR2 from the germline V gene are SGHTA and FQGTGA. V was trimmed by 5 bases and J by 2 bases, leaving 15 bases between them. The CDR3 extends over 15 amino acids. For the CDR3, the DNA is TGTGCCAGCAGCCGGGCCCCATGGGGAAACACTGAAGCTTTCTTT. It codes for CASSRAPWGNTEAFF.

CDR3 residues: CASSLSTNVLTF. As DNA, the CDR3 is TGTGCCAGCAGTTTATCGACCAACGTCCTGACTTTC. V gene TRBV28 combines with J gene TRBJ2-6; D gene uncertain. Germline CDR1 is MDHEN and CDR2 is SYDVKM. The CDR3 covers 12 residues. The V end was cut by 1 base, the J end by 8 bases, with 3 bases between.

The chain employs TRBV28 and TRBJ1-2, with no clear D. Germline V CDR1 and CDR2: MDHEN, SYDVKM. This CDR3 region has 11 residues. Trimming shortened V by 3 bases and J by 11 bases, and 10 bases separated the two germline ends. As DNA, the CDR3 is TGTGCCAGCAGTTTGGAACAGACTTACACCTTC. Amino acid sequence: CASSLEQTYTF.

This clone was seen once. This chain links TRBV6-6 with TRBJ2-1, with D unclear. The V end was cut by 7 bases, the J end by 2 bases, with 6 bases between. CDR1 and CDR2 from the germline V gene are MNHNY and SVGAGI (reference sequence). This CDR3 has 12 amino acids. The CDR3: CASTSTYNEQFF. DNA of the CDR3: TGTGCCAGCACCTCGACCTACAATGAGCAGTTCTTC.

V usage is TRBV18 and J usage is TRBJ2-7; D possibly corresponds to TRBD2 (5 bases). Germline V CDR1 and CDR2: KGHSH, LQKENI. V lost 3 bases and J 3 bases, leaving 15 bases between the germline ends. The CDR3 has 15 residues. For the CDR3, the DNA is TGTGCCAGCTCACCCGCCGGAGACGGAGGCTACGAGCAGTACTTC. Encoded protein: CASSPAGDGGYEQYF.

This clone was seen just once. V is TRBV7-2 and J is TRBJ2-3; TRBD2 agrees at 7 bases. CDR3 length equals 15 residues. The V segment lost 5 bases and the J segment 3 bases; nucleotides outside the gene matches: 8. Germline CDR1 SGHTA, CDR2 FQGNSA. The CDR3 sequence is CASSRGEGRTDTQYF. For the CDR3, the DNA is TGTGCCAGCAGCCGGGGGGAGGGGCGAACAGATACGCAGTATTTT. The entire variable domain, with the rest obtained from reference TRBV7-2 and TRBJ2-3, is as follows: GAGVSQSPSNKVTEKGKDVELRCDPISGHTALYWYRQSLGQGLEFLIYFQGNSAPDKSGLPSDRFSAERTGGSVSTLTIQRTQQEDSAVYLCASSRGEGRTDTQYFGPGTRLTVL.

This chain links TRBV28 with TRBJ2-7; 10 positions agree with TRBD2. CDR1 is MDHEN and CDR2 is SYDVKM in the germline V gene. The CDR3 runs to 16 residues. Unmatched junction bases numbered 9, after V lost 6 bases and J lost 1 base. CDR3 DNA: TGTGCCAGCAGGCGAAGTTTAGCGGGAGGATCCTACGAGCAGTACTTC. It is translated as CASRRSLAGGSYEQYF.

The genes are TRBV28 and TRBJ2-7, with D possibly TRBD1 on 5 matching bases. The CDR3 has 14 amino acids. Germline assignment: CDR1 MDHEN and CDR2 SYDVKM. The ends were cut back, 7 bases at V and 2 bases at J, with 15 bases in the middle. The CDR3 DNA follows: TGTGCCAGCACGGTTAGGGGCTTTACCTACGAGCAGTACTTC. Translation: CASTVRGFTYEQYF.

Note on this clone: At the DNA level, this CDR3 is encoded by other sequences in the same sample as well. This chain links TRBV7-9 with TRBJ1-5; 7 nucleotides line up with TRBD1. CDR1 is SEHNR, CDR2 FQNEAQ, per germline (reference sequence). Trimming cost V 5 bases and J 2 bases; bases outside gene matches: 3. This CDR3 comprises 14 residues. This CDR3 is CASSRQGGNQPQHF. The CDR3 DNA is TGTGCCAGCAGCCGCCAGGGGGGCAATCAGCCCCAGCATTTT.

V and J are TRBV6-1 and TRBJ2-2, with 8 positions matching TRBD2. The CDR3 sequence is 18 residues long. The trim removed 2 bases at V and 2 bases at J, leaving 10 bases unmatched. The germline V gene encodes CDR1 MNHNS and CDR2 SASEGT. The CDR3 reads CASSESFPGGGNTGELFF. The CDR3 DNA follows: TGTGCCAGCAGTGAAAGTTTCCCGGGAGGGGGTAACACCGGGGAGCTGTTTTTT.

The gene calls are TRBV10-3 and TRBJ2-6; weak D call: TRBD1 (5 bases). V lost 10 bases and J 1 base, leaving 5 bases between the germline ends. The CDR3 is made up of 12 amino acids. Germline CDR1 reads ENHRY; CDR2 reads SYGVKD. CDR3 protein: CATGSGANVLTF. DNA of the CDR3: TGTGCCACAGGGTCTGGGGCCAACGTCCTGACTTTC.

This chain links TRBV19 with TRBJ1-2; 9 positions agree with TRBD1. J lost 4 bases, V lost 7 bases, and 13 bases had no gene match. This CDR3 region has 16 residues. Germline V CDR1 and CDR2: LNHDA, SQIVND (reference sequence). The DNA of the CDR3 is TGTGCCAGTACCGGGGGACAGGGTCTTAGATCCTATGGCTACACCTTC. Encoded protein: CASTGGQGLRSYGYTF.

J is TRBJ2-7 and V is TRBV4-2, with D tentatively TRBD2 (6 bases). Germline V lookup: CDR1 LGHNA, CDR2 YNFKEQ. The CDR3 loop spans 14 amino acids. V lost 0 bases and J lost 7, with 13 bases in between. The CDR3 protein is CASSQDRRDGEQYF. CDR3 in DNA: TGTGCCAGCAGCCAAGATAGGAGGGACGGGGAGCAGTACTTC.

This clone was found once. The rearrangement links TRBV6-6 to TRBJ1-2, with no clear D. The CDR3 has 13 residues. Trimming pared 2 bases from V and 8 bases from J, leaving 12 bases between. Germline V gives CDR1 MNHNY, CDR2 SVGAGI (reference sequence). The CDR3 sequence is CASSYNGKGGYTF. The CDR3 DNA reads TGTGCCAGCAGTTACAACGGGAAGGGAGGCTACACCTTC.

The chain is built from TRBV5-1 and TRBJ2-6; no reliable D call. V lost 0 bases to trimming and J lost 0 bases, with 10 bases between them. CDR1 is SGHRS, CDR2 YFSETQ, per germline. The CDR3 has 17 residues. CDR3 sequence reads: CASSLEGPHSGANVLTF. The CDR3 DNA follows: TGCGCCAGCAGCTTGGAAGGACCGCACTCTGGGGCCAACGTCCTGACTTTC.

Comments on this clone: Other DNA variants within this sample encode the same CDR3. The rearrangement joins TRBV5-1 to TRBJ1-2; TRBD1 might be the D (6 bases). Germline V gene sequence: CDR1 SGHRS, CDR2 YFSETQ. Trimming took 1 base from V and 3 from J, leaving 10 bases between them. CDR3 size: 14 residues. The CDR3 reads CASSLTGRDYGYTF. CDR3 coding DNA: TGCGCCAGCAGCTTGACAGGGCGGGACTATGGCTACACCTTC.

This sequence joins TRBV6-1 and TRBJ2-1; D may correspond to TRBD1 or TRBD2 (6 bases each). Germline CDR1 reads MNHNS; CDR2 reads SASEGT. Trimming took off 8 bases at V and 0 bases at J, with 14 bases between the two ends. The length of the CDR3 is 15 residues. CDR3 nucleotide sequence: TGTGCCAGCTCGATGGGGGGCAGCTCCTACAATGAGCAGTTCTTC. Protein sequence: CASSMGGSSYNEQFF.

The J gene is TRBJ2-7, the V gene TRBV5-1; TRBD2 matches at 14 bases. Per germline, CDR1 SGHRS and CDR2 YFSETQ. V lost 4 bases to trimming and J lost 2 bases; unmatched junction nucleotides: 17. The CDR3 totals 20 residues. CDR3 sequence: CASSTPGTSGSTLSAYEQYF. The CDR3 DNA reads as TGCGCCAGCAGCACACCCGGGACTAGCGGGAGTACTTTATCGGCCTACGAGCAGTACTTC.

The chain carries TRBV6-1 and TRBJ1-5; D is perhaps TRBD1 (5 bases). Trimming removed 0 bases from V and 3 bases from J, with 15 bases in between. The CDR3 runs 17 residues. From germline, CDR1 is MNHNS and CDR2 SASEGT. The DNA for the CDR3 is TGTGCCAGCAGTGAAGCGCTTGGCAGGGCAATCAATCAGCCCCAGCATTTT. Its translation: CASSEALGRAINQPQHF.

This chain links TRBV6-7 with TRBJ2-1; 9 bases agree with TRBD2. TRBV6-7 is sorted into the ORF group, with uncertain function. This CDR3 contains 16 residues. Unmatched junction bases numbered 9, after V lost 2 bases and J lost 7 bases. The DNA for the CDR3 is TGTGCCAGCAGTTACGGTAGCGGGAGATTTGTTAATGAGCAGTTCTTC. It codes for CASSYGSGRFVNEQFF.